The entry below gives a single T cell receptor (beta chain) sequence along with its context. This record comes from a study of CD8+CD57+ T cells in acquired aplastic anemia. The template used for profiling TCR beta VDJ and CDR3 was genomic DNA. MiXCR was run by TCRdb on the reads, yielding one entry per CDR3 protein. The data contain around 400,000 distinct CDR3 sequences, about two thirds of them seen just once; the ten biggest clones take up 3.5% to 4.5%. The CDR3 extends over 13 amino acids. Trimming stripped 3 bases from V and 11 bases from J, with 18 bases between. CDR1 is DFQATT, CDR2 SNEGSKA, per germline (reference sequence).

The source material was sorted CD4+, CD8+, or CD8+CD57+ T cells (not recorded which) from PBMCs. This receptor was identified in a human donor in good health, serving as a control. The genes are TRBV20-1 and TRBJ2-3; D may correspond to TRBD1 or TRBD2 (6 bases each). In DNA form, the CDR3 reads TGCAGTGCTAGGGAGGGGGGCGGACGAGAGCAGTATTTT. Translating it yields CSAREGGGREQYF.